The entry below describes one T cell receptor beta chain. The data were obtained in a study of cytomegalovirus exposure and HLA in healthy donors. The PCR ran on 60 Vbeta and 13 Jbeta primers. Method: immunoSEQ multiplex PCR; TCRdb's copy keeps in-frame clones and lacks some. The sample records approximately 150,000 clones, 75% being singletons. The source material was PBMCs. The TCR originated in a female donor in good health and CMV-seronegative.

The CDR3 DNA is TGTGCCAGCAGCGTAGGTTGGCCTCCCGGGGAGCTGTTTTTT. Its protein is CASSVGWPPGELFF. V is TRBV9 and J is TRBJ2-2; D is uncertain. Germline CDR1 reads SGDLS; CDR2 reads YYNGEE. V was cut by 0 bases and J by 6 bases, with 9 bases left in between. CDR3 length: 14 residues.